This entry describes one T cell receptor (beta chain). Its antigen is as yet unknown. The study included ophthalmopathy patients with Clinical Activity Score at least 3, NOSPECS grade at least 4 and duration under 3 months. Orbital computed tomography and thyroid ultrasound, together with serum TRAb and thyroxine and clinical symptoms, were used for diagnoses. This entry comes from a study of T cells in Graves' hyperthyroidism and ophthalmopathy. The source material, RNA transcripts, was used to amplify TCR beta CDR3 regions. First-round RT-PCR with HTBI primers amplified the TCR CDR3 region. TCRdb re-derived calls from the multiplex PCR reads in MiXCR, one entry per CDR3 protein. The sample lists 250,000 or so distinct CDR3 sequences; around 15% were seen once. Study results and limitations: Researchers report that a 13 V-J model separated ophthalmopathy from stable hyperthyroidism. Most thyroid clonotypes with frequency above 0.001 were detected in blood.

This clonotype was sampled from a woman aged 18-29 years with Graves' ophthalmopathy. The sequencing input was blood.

Here the CDR3 DNA reads TGTGCCTGGGGCCGAAGCACAGATACGCAGTATTTT. Protein: CAWGRSTDTQYF. The chain links TRBV30 to TRBJ2-3, with unresolved D. Germline loops: CDR1 GTSNPN, CDR2 SVGIG (reference sequence). The CDR3 has 12 amino acids. Trimming removed 5 bases at V and 0 bases at J, with 6 bases between.